This entry concerns a single T cell receptor beta chain. These data come from a study of regulatory T cells in long-lasting Graves disease. Time point specified: persistent/refractory GD, antithyroid drugs over 5 years with positive TRAb. RNA extracted from PBMCs served as the sequencing template. The TCR beta library used iRepertoire HTBI primers with Arm-PCR amplification of CDR3. One entry per CDR3 protein, called by TCRdb with MiXCR from the multiplex PCR reads. The repertoire holds around 400,000 distinct CDR3 sequences, 20% to 25% seen once, with 25% to 35% in the top ten. This material consisted of peripheral blood mononuclear cells (PBMCs), taken when the disease was refractory, from a patient treated with antithyroid drugs. This clonotype was sampled from a woman aged 40 to 50 with Graves disease.

The CDR3 loop reads CASSSPTRGSYNEQFF. CDR3 nucleotide sequence: TGTGCCAGCAGTAGCCCGACTAGAGGCTCCTACAATGAGCAGTTCTTC. The J gene is TRBJ2-1, the V gene TRBV28; D is perhaps TRBD2 (6 bases). Germline lookup yields CDR1 MDHEN and CDR2 SYDVKM. Trimming left V 5 bases short and J 0 bases short, with 14 bases between. The CDR3 runs to 16 residues.